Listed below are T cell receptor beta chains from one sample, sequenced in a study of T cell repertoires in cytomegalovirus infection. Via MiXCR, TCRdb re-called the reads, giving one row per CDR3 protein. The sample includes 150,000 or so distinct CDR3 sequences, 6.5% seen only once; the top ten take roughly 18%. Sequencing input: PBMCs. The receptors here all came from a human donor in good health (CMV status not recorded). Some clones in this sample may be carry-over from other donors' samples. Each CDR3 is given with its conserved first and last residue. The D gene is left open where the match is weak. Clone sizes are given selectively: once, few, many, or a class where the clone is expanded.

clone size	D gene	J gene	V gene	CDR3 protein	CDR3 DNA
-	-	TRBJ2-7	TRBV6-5	CASSCSSNGPNYEQYF	TGTGCCAGCAGTTGCTCGAGTAATGGTCCGAACTACGAGCAGTACTTC
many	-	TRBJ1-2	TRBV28	CASRGRLGYTF	TGTGCCAGCAGGGGTAGGCTAGGCTACACCTTC
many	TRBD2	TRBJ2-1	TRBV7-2	CASSSRTSGFYNEQFF	TGTGCCAGCAGCTCCCGGACTAGCGGATTCTACAATGAGCAGTTCTTC
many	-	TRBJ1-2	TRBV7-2	CASAPEGENYGYTF	TGTGCCAGCGCTCCGGAGGGTGAGAACTATGGCTACACCTTC
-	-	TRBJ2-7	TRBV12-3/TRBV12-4	CASSPSFGTAYEQYF	TGTGCCAGCAGTCCGTCGTTCGGGACGGCCTACGAGCAGTACTTC
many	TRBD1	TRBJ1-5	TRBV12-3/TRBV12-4	CASSWAGGFVQPQHF	TGTGCCAGCAGTTGGGCAGGGGGCTTTGTTCAGCCCCAGCATTTT
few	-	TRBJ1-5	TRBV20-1	CSATRGGLANQPQHF	TGCAGTGCAACCCGAGGGGGTTTAGCCAATCAGCCCCAGCATTTT
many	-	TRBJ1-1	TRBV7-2	CASSLAAGVNTEAFF	TGTGCCAGCAGCTTAGCGGCGGGTGTGAACACTGAAGCTTTCTTT
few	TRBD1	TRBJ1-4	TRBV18	CASSPRTGENEKLFF	TGTGCCAGCTCACCGAGGACAGGGGAGAATGAAAAACTGTTTTTT
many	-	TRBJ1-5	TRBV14	CASSPGGGGNQPQHF	TGTGCCAGTAGCCCCGGGGGGGGCGGCAATCAGCCCCAGCATTTT
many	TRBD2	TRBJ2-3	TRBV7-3	CASSSWTTGGDTQYF	TGTGCCAGCAGCTCCTGGACTACCGGGGGGGATACGCAGTATTTT
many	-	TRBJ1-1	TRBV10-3	CAISESTRGNTEAFF	TGTGCCATCAGTGAGTCGACTCGCGGGAACACTGAAGCTTTCTTT
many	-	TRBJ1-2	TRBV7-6	CASSLGTLGGYTF	TGTGCCAGCAGCTTAGGGACACTGGGGGGCTACACCTTC
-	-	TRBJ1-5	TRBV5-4	CASSLGPGGNQPQHF	TGTGCCAGCAGCTTGGGTCCAGGAGGTAATCAGCCCCAGCATTTT
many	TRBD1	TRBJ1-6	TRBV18	CASSPDPGGYNSPLHF	TGTGCCAGCTCACCAGACCCAGGGGGGTATAATTCACCCCTCCACTTT
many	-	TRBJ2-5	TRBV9	CASSVESRGETQYF	TGTGCCAGCAGCGTAGAGTCCCGGGGAGAGACCCAGTACTTC
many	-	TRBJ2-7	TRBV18	CASSPLYEQYF	TGTGCCAGCTCACCACTATACGAGCAGTACTTC
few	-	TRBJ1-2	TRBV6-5	CASVGALGYTF	TGTGCCAGCGTGGGGGCGCTTGGCTACACCTTC
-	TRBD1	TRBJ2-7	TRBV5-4	CASSKQGRSYEQYF	TGTGCCAGCAGCAAACAGGGGAGATCCTACGAGCAGTACTTC
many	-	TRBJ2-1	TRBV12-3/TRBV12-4	CASSTIQGSEQFF	TGTGCCAGCAGTACGATACAGGGATCTGAGCAGTTCTTC
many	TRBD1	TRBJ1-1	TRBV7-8	CASSLSSPGGLQTEAFF	TGTGCCAGCAGCTTAAGTTCGCCAGGGGGCTTACAAACTGAAGCTTTCTTT
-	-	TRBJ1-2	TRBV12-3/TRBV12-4	CASSLAGTYGYTF	TGTGCCAGCAGTTTGGCGGGGACCTATGGCTACACCTTC
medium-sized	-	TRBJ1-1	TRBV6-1	CASSESPTGYTEAFF	TGTGCCAGCAGTGAATCTCCCACAGGGTACACTGAAGCTTTCTTT
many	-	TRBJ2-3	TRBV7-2	CASSRRVTGALSTDTQYF	TGTGCCAGCAGCCGAAGGGTGACAGGAGCCTTAAGCACAGATACGCAGTATTTT
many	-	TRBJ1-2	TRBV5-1	CASSFPDINYGYTF	TGCGCCAGCAGCTTCCCCGATATTAACTATGGCTACACCTTC
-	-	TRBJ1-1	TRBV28	CASSLTDLVMNTEAFF	TGTGCCAGCAGCCTTACAGATCTAGTAATGAACACTGAAGCTTTCTTT
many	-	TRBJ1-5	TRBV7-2	CASSLAPGTQPQHF	TGTGCCAGCAGCTTAGCTCCCGGAACCCAGCCCCAGCATTTT
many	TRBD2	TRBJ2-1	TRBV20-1	CSARDRVSGLVRHEQFF	TGCAGTGCTAGAGATAGGGTCAGCGGACTAGTCCGGCATGAGCAGTTCTTC
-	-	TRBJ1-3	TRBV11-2	CASSFGGPGNTIYF	TGTGCCAGCAGCTTCGGCGGCCCTGGAAACACCATATATTTT